The next 9 T cell receptor beta chains were all read from a single sample in a study of cytomegalovirus exposure and HLA in healthy donors. Researchers ran the PCR with 60 Vbeta and 13 Jbeta primers. Assay: immunoSEQ multiplex PCR; the TCRdb copy retains only in-frame clones and omits some. The table shows 150,000 to 200,000 clones, with around 82% occurring only once. Sequencing used PBMCs. These receptors all come from a boy younger than 18 in good health and CMV-seronegative.

This clone has just a few counts. The rearrangement uses TRBV6-5 and TRBJ1-5; D possibly corresponds to TRBD1 (6 bases). The CDR3 totals 14 residues. Germline V gene data show CDR1 as MNHEY and CDR2 as SVGAGI. The V end lost 2 bases, the J end lost 9 bases, and 14 bases lay between the germline ends. The CDR3 sequence is CASSYAPTGRPQHF. The CDR3 region has the DNA TGTGCCAGCAGTTACGCCCCTACAGGGAGGCCCCAGCATTTT.

This CDR3 is CASSYSGTGDSPLHF. Here the CDR3 DNA reads TGTGCCAGCAGTTACTCAGGGACAGGGGATTCACCCCTCCACTTT. This chain uses TRBV6-5 with TRBJ1-6, with 10 positions matching TRBD1. The CDR3 is 15 amino acids. The V gene end was trimmed by 0 bases and the J gene end by 8 bases; junction bases not matched to a gene: 1. Germline CDR1 reads MNHEY; CDR2 reads SVGAGI.

V and J are TRBV30 and TRBJ1-2; unclear D gene. V was cut by 0 bases and J by 6 bases, with 14 bases left in between. CDR1 GTSNPN and CDR2 SVGIG come from the germline V gene (reference sequence). The CDR3 length is 14 residues. The CDR3 nucleotides read TGTGCCTGGAGTGTTTTGTCCGGGATCAATGGCTACACCTTC. Protein sequence: CAWSVLSGINGYTF. The variable domain in full, completed from reference TRBV30 and TRBJ1-2, reads SQTIHQWPATLVQPVGSPLSLECTVEGTSNPNLYWYRQAAGRGLQLLFYSVGIGQISSEVPQNLSASRPQDRQFILSSKKLLLSDSGFYLCAWSVLSGINGYTFGSGTRLTVV.

This clone was detected only once. This chain joins TRBV19 and TRBJ1-5, with D maybe TRBD1 (6 bases). The CDR3 runs 14 residues. Germline loops: CDR1 LNHDA, CDR2 SQIVND (reference sequence). V was clipped by 5 bases and J by 2 bases, with 10 bases between them. CDR3 sequence reads: CASSPRQGNQPQHF. DNA for the CDR3: TGTGCCAGTAGTCCTAGACAGGGCAATCAGCCCCAGCATTTT.

The chain has TRBV4-1 and TRBJ2-7, with 7 bases fitting TRBD2. CDR1 MGHRA and CDR2 YSYEKL come from the germline V gene. V was pared by 1 base and J by 0 bases, with 3 bases of the junction left unmatched. This CDR3 has 15 amino acids. DNA for the CDR3: TGCGCCAGCAGCCAAGGCGGGGGTAGCTCCTACGAGCAGTACTTC. As protein: CASSQGGGSSYEQYF.

V and J are TRBV7-9 and TRBJ1-1; perhaps TRBD1 as D (5 bases). Deletions cut 3 bases from V and 4 bases from J, with 6 bases between. Germline loops: CDR1 SEHNR, CDR2 FQNEAQ (reference sequence). This CDR3 spans 12 amino acids. The CDR3 bases are TGTGCCAGCAGCTTGGGGCTCACTGAAGCTTTCTTT. Translation: CASSLGLTEAFF. Variable domain in full (rest from reference TRBV7-9 and TRBJ1-1): DTGVSQNPRHKITKRGQNVTFRCDPISEHNRLYWYRQTLGQGPEFLTYFQNEAQLEKSRLLSDRFSAERPKGSFSTLEIQRTEQGDSAMYLCASSLGLTEAFFGQGTRLTVV.

This clone was seen only once. The genes are TRBV5-1 and TRBJ1-6; the match to TRBD1 covers 10 bases. This CDR3 contains 15 residues. Trimming cost V 4 bases and J 10 bases; bases outside gene matches: 8. Germline values: CDR1 SGHRS, CDR2 YFSETQ. CDR3 DNA sequence: TGCGCCAGCAGCCCGAGACAGGGGGCTGGGTCACCCCTCCACTTT. It yields the protein CASSPRQGAGSPLHF.

The CDR3 DNA follows: TGTGCCAGCAGCGTCGGGGCCAGGGGGTCCTACGAGCAGTACTTC. Translation gives CASSVGARGSYEQYF. The V call is TRBV9, the J call TRBJ2-7, with 7 nucleotides matching TRBD1. V gave up 2 bases and J gave up 1 base; unmatched junction bases: 6. Per the germline V gene, CDR1 is SGDLS and CDR2 is YYNGEE. The CDR3 spans 15 residues.

The rearrangement uses TRBV6-5 and TRBJ1-1; D is perhaps TRBD1 (6 bases). V was shortened by 3 bases and J by 5 bases, with 19 bases between the two germline ends. This CDR3 has 16 amino acids. Germline CDR1 and CDR2: MNHEY and SVGAGI. Here the CDR3 reads CASSYRQALFRTEAFF. The CDR3 DNA follows: TGTGCCAGCAGTTATAGACAGGCGTTGTTTCGGACTGAAGCTTTCTTT.